The next 5 T cell receptor beta chains were all read from a single sample in a study of blood T cell repertoires in COVID-19 (dated by TCRdb to 2018 to 2020). Library construction relied on the immunoSEQ multiplex PCR assay. What TCRdb holds here is the immuneACCESS table cut down to in-frame rearrangements. Part of the clones is not present; checked against another copy, under half of the missing clones reflect an unresolved V gene, and the others are unexplained. Recorded for this sample are roughly 300,000 clones; around 90% of them occurred a single time. The top ten clonotypes cover 1% to 1.3% of the sample. Material for sequencing was PBMCs or T cells enriched from blood (not recorded which). The receptors stem from a woman in her twenties or thirties who had recovered from COVID-19.

The chain joins TRBV6-6 to TRBJ2-4; D is possibly TRBD1 (6 bases). Trimming pared 6 bases from V and 9 bases from J, leaving 18 bases between. The CDR3 is 14 amino acids. Per the germline V gene, CDR1 is MNHNY and CDR2 is SVGAGI (reference sequence). The CDR3 loop is CASRQEQGWGIQYF. The CDR3 bases are TGTGCCAGCAGACAAGAACAGGGTTGGGGCATTCAGTACTTC.

This sequence joins TRBV7-9 and TRBJ2-7; the D gene is possibly TRBD1 (6 bases). Trimming stripped 8 bases from V and 3 bases from J, with 14 bases between. The CDR3 loop spans 13 amino acids. Germline loops: CDR1 SEHNR, CDR2 FQNEAQ (reference sequence). The CDR3 nucleotides read TGTGCCAGCTCCTTTAACAGGGTCTACGAGCAGTACTTC. Translated: CASSFNRVYEQYF. The variable domain in full, with the rest retrieved from reference TRBV7-9 and TRBJ2-7, is DTGVSQNPRHKITKRGQNVTFRCDPISEHNRLYWYRQTLGQGPEFLTYFQNEAQLEKSRLLSDRFSAERPKGSFSTLEIQRTEQGDSAMYLCASSFNRVYEQYFGPGTRLTVT.

The rearrangement joins TRBV2 to TRBJ1-1; D is ambiguous. V was shortened by 6 bases and J by 14 bases, with 22 bases between the two germline ends. Germline V gene sequence: CDR1 SNHLY, CDR2 FYNNEI. There are 13 residues in the CDR3. This CDR3 is CASRVPEEIHCFF. CDR3 nucleotides: TGTGCCAGCAGGGTCCCCGAAGAGATCCATTGCTTCTTT.

V is TRBV30 and J is TRBJ1-4; 7 bases map to TRBD1. Germline lookup yields CDR1 GTSNPN and CDR2 SVGIG (reference sequence). This CDR3 region has 16 residues. V lost 0 bases, J lost 2 bases, and 6 bases stayed unmatched. DNA for the CDR3: TGTGCCTGGAGTGTTGGGGCGACAGGGACTAATGAAAAACTGTTTTTT. Translated: CAWSVGATGTNEKLFF.

This rearrangement joins TRBV5-1 to TRBJ2-3; a possible D gene is TRBD2 (6 bases). The germline gives CDR1 SGHRS, CDR2 YFSETQ. The CDR3 has 15 residues. Trimming left V 3 bases short and J 2 bases short, with 13 bases between. CDR3 DNA: TGCGCCAGCAGCTCGGGGACTCCTGTCACAGATACGCAGTATTTT. Protein: CASSSGTPVTDTQYF.